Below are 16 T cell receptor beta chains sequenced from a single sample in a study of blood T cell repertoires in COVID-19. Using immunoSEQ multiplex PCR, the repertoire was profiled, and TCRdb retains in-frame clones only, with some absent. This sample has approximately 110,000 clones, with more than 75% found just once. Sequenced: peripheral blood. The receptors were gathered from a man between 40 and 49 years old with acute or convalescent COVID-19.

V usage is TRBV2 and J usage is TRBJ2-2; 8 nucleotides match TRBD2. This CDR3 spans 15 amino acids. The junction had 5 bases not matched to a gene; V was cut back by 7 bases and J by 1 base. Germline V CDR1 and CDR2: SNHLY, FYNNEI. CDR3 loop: CASTLGLVNTGELFF. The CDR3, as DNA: TGTGCCAGCACTCTGGGACTAGTGAACACCGGGGAGCTGTTTTTT.

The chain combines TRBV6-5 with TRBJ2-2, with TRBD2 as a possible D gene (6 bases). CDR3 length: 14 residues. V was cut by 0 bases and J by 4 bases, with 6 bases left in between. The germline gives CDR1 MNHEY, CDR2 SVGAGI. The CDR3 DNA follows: TGTGCCAGCAGTTACTCGGGGGGCACCGGGGAGCTGTTTTTT. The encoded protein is CASSYSGGTGELFF.

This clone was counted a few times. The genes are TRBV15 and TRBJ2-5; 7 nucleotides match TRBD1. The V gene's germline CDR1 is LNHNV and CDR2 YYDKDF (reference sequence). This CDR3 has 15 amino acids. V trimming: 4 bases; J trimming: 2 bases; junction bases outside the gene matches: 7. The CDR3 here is CATSILSGGQETQYF. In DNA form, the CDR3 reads TGTGCCACCAGCATTTTATCAGGGGGTCAAGAGACCCAGTACTTC. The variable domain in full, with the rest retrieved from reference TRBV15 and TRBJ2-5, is DAMVIQNPRYQVTQFGKPVTLSCSQTLNHNVMYWYQQKSSQAPKLLFHYYDKDFNNEADTPDNFQSRRPNTSFCFLDIRSPGLGDTAMYLCATSILSGGQETQYFGPGTRLLVL.

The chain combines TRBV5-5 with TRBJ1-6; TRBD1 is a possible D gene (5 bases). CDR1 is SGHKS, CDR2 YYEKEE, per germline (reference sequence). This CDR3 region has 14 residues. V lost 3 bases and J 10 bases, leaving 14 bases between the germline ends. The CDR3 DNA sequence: TGTGCCAGCAGCTACAAGGGGTGGGAATCACCCCTCCACTTT. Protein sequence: CASSYKGWESPLHF.

CDR3 in amino acids: CASSLDSVFPEAFF. CDR3 DNA sequence: TGTGCCAGCAGTTTGGACTCCGTGTTCCCTGAAGCTTTCTTT. The chain carries TRBV27 and TRBJ1-1; D is unclear. V shed 3 bases and J shed 6 bases, with 14 bases lying between them. Germline assignment: CDR1 MNHEY and CDR2 SMNVEV (reference sequence). The CDR3 runs to 14 residues.

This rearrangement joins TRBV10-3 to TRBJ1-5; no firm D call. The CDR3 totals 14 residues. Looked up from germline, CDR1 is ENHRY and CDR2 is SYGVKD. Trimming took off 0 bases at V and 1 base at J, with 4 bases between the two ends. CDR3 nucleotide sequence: TGTGCCATCAGTGAGTCAGAGAGCAATCAGCCCCAGCATTTT. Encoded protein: CAISESESNQPQHF.

CDR3 bases: TGCGCCAGCAGCTTGGTAAGGGGGACGACCTACGAGCAGTACTTC. It encodes CASSLVRGTTYEQYF. This chain uses TRBV5-1 with TRBJ2-7; D is possibly TRBD1 (6 bases). V lost 0 bases and J 2 bases, leaving 12 bases between the germline ends. The CDR3 loop spans 15 amino acids. Germline-derived CDR1 and CDR2 are SGHRS and YFSETQ.

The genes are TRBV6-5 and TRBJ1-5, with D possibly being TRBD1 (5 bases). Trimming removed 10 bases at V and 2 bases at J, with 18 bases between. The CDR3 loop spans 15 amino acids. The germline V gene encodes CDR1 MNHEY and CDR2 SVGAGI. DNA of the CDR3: TGTGCCACCTTGCCAGGGCCCCGCGGCAATCAGCCCCAGCATTTT. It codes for CATLPGPRGNQPQHF.

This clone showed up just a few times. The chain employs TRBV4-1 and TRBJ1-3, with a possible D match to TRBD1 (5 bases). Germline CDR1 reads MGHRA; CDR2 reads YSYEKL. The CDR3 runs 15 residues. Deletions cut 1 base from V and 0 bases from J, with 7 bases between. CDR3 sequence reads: CASSQGGVSGNTIYF. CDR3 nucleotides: TGCGCCAGCAGCCAAGGGGGCGTCTCTGGAAACACCATATATTTT.

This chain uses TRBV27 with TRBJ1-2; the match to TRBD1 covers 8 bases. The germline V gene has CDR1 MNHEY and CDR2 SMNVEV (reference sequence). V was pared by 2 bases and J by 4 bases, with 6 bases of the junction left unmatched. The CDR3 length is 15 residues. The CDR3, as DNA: TGTGCCAGCAGTTTACGTACAGGGGGAGGCTATGGCTACACCTTC. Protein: CASSLRTGGGYGYTF.

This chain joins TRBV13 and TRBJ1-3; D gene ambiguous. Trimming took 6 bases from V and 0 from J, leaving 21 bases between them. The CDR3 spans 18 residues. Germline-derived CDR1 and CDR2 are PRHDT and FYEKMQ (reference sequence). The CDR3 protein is CASRRAGYPSHSGNTIYF. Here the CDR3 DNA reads TGTGCCAGCAGAAGGGCGGGTTATCCCTCCCACTCTGGAAACACCATATATTTT.

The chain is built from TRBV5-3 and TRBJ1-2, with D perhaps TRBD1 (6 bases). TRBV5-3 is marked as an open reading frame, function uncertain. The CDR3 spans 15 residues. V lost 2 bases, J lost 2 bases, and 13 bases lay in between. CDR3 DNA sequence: TGTGCCAGAAGCTTTATGACAGGTCCAAACTATGGCTACACCTTC. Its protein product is CARSFMTGPNYGYTF.

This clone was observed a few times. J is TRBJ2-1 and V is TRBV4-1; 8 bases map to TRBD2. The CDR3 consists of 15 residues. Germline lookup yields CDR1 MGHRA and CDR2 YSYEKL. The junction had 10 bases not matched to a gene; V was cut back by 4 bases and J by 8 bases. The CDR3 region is CASSLGLAQYYEQFF. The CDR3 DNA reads TGCGCCAGCAGCCTTGGACTAGCCCAGTACTATGAGCAGTTCTTC.

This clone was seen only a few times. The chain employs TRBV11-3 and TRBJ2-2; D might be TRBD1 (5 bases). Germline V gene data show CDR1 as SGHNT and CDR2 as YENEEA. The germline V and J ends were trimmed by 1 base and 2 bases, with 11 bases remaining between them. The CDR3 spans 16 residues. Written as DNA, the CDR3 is TGTGCCAGCAGCTTAGGGTGGGGCCCCAACACCGGGGAGCTGTTTTTT. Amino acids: CASSLGWGPNTGELFF.

CDR3 loop: CASQPQRDRKNNEQFF. The CDR3 region has the DNA TGTGCCAGCCAACCCCAGCGAGACAGAAAAAACAATGAGCAGTTCTTC. J is TRBJ2-1 and V is TRBV5-4; D might be TRBD1 (5 bases). Germline CDR1 reads SGHNT; CDR2 reads YYREEE (reference sequence). Trimming shortened V by 7 bases and J by 5 bases, and 22 bases separated the two germline ends. The CDR3 is 16 amino acids.

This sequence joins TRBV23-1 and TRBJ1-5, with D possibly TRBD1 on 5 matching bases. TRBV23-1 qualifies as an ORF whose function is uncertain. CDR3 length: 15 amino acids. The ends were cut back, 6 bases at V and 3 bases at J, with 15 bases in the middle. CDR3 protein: CASSRSRAPNQPQHF. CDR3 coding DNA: TGCGCCAGCAGCCGAAGCAGGGCGCCCAATCAGCCCCAGCATTTT.